This T cell receptor beta chain was documented in a study of T cells expressing NK-cell markers. Study summary: Cells sorted as CD3+CD56+NKG2C+, CD3+CD56+NKG2C- and CD3+CD56-NKG2C+ T cells supplied the TCR beta repertoires. Among eight sequenced donors, seven carried HCMV seropositivity while one was seronegative. Study outcomes and limitations: It is unclear if expanded NKG2C-expressing clones target HCMV antigens. The CD3+CD56-NKG2C+ fraction of several donors was also led by these clonotypes.

No DNA is given; TCRdb re-called the 5' RACE reads and lists each CDR3 protein once. The table lists about 450,000 distinct CDR3 sequences, with 7.3% in the top ten. CDR3 size: 14 residues. Germline loops: CDR1 SGHTA, CDR2 FQGTGA. As to this clonotype: Its antigen is undetermined.

The TCR sequence derives from a woman between 18 and 69 years old in good health. This chain uses TRBV7-3 with TRBJ1-1; the TRBD1 assignment by TCRdb is unverifiable without DNA. Sequences were obtained from blood T cells: a sorted CD56 or NKG2C T cell subset, CD4+ or CD8+ T cells, or bulk PBMC T cells (not recorded which). The CDR3 region is CASSARGQGTEAFF. Full variable domain (remainder filled in from reference TRBV7-3 and TRBJ1-1): GAGVSQTPSNKVTEKGKYVELRCDPISGHTALYWYRQSLGQGPEFLIYFQGTGAADDSGLPNDRFFAVRPEGSVSTLKIQRTERGDSAVYLCASSARGQGTEAFFGQGTRLTVV.